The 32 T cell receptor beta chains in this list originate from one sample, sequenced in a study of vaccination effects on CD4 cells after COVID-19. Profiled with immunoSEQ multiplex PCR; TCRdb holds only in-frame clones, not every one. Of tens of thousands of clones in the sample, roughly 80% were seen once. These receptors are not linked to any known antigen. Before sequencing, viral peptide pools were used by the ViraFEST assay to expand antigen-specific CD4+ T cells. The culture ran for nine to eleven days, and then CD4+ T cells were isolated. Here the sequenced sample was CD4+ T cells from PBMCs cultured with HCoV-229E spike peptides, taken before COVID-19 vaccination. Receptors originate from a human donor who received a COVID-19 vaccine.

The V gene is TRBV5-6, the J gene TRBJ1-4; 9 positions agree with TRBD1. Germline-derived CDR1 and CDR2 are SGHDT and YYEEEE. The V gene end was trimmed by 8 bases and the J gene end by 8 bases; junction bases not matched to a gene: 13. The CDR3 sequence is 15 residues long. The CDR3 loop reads CASQRTGGADEKLFF. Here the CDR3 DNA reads TGTGCCAGTCAACGCACAGGGGGCGCTGACGAAAAACTGTTTTTT. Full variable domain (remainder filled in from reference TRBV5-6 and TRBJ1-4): DAGVTQSPTHLIKTRGQQVTLRCSPKSGHDTVSWYQQALGQGPQFIFQYYEEEERQRGNFPDRFSGHQFPNYSSELNVNALLLGDSALYLCASQRTGGADEKLFFGSGTQLSVL.

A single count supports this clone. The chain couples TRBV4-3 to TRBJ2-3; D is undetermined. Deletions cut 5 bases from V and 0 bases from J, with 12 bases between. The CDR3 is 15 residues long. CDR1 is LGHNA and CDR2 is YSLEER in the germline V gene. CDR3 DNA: TGCGCCAGCAGCAGAGAGACGGAAAGCACAGATACGCAGTATTTT. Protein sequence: CASSRETESTDTQYF.

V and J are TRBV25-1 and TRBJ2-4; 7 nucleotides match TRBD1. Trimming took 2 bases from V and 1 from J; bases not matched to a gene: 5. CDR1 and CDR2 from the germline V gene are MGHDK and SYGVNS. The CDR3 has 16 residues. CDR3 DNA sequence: TGTGCCAGCAGTGAAACGAGGGGGCGCGCCAAAAACATTCAGTACTTC. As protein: CASSETRGRAKNIQYF.

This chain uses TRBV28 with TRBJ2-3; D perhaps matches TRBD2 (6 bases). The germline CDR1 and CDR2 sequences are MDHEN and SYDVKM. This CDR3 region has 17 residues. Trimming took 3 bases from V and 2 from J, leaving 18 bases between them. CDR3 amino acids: CASSFAEGTFFTDTQYF. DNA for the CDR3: TGTGCCAGCAGTTTCGCGGAGGGGACTTTTTTCACAGATACGCAGTATTTT.

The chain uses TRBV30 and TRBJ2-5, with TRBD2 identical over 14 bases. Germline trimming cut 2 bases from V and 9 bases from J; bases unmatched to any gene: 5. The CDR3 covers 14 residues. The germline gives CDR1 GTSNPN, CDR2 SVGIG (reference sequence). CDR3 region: CAWSKTSGGASQYF. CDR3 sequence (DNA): TGTGCCTGGAGTAAGACTAGCGGGGGGGCGTCCCAGTACTTC.

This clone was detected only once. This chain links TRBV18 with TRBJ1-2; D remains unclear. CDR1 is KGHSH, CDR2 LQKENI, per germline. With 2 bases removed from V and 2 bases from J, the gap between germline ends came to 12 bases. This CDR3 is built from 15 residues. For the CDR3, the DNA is TGTGCCAGCTCACCAACTAGGACGGCGAACTATGGCTACACCTTC. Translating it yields CASSPTRTANYGYTF.

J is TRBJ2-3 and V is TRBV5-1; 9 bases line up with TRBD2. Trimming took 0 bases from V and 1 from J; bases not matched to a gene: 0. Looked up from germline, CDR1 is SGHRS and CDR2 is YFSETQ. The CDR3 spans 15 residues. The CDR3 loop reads CASSLERGGTDTQYF. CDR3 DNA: TGCGCCAGCAGCTTGGAGCGGGGGGGCACAGATACGCAGTATTTT.

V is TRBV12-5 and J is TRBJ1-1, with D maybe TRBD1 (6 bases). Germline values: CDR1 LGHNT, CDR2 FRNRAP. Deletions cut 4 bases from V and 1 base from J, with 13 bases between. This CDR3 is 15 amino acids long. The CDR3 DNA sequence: TGTGCTAGTGGTTCCGTAACAGGGACGAACACTGAAGCTTTCTTT. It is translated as CASGSVTGTNTEAFF.

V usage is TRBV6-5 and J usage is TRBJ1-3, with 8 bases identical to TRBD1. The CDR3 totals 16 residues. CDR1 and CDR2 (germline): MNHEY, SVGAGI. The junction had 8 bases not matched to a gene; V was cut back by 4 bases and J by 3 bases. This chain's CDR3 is CASSSLAGTGGNTIYF. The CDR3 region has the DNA TGTGCCAGCAGTTCCCTTGCCGGGACAGGTGGAAACACCATATATTTT.

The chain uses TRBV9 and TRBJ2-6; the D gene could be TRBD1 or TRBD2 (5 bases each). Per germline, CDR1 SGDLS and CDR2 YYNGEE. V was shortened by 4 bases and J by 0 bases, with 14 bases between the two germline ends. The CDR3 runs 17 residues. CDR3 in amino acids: CASSPGPQSSGANVLTF. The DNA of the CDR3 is TGTGCCAGCAGCCCGGGACCGCAGAGCTCTGGGGCCAACGTCCTGACTTTC.

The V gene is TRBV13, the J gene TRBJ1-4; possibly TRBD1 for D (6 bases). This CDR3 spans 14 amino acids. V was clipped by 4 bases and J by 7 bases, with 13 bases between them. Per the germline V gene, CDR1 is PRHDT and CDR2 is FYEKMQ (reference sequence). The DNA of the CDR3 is TGTGCCAGCAGCTCCGGAGGGGGGGGTGAAAAACTGTTTTTT. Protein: CASSSGGGGEKLFF.

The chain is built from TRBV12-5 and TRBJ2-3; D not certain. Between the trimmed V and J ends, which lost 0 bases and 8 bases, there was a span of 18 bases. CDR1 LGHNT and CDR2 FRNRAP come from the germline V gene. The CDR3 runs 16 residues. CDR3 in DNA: TGTGCTAGTGGTTTGGTACCCGACTCTTCTAGGAGTACGCAGTATTTT. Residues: CASGLVPDSSRSTQYF.

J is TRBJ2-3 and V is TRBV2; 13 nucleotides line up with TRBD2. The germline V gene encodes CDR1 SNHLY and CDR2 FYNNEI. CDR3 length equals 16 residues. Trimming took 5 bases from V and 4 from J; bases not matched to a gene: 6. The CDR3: CASSPLAGGSPDTQYF. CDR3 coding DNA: TGTGCCAGCAGTCCACTAGCGGGGGGGAGTCCAGATACGCAGTATTTT.

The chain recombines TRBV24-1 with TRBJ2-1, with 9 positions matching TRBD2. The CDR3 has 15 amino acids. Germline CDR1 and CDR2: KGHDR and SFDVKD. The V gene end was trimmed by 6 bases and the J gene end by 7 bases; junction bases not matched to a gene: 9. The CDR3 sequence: CATSPDSGGRNEQFF. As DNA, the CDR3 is TGTGCCACCAGTCCAGACAGCGGGGGGAGGAATGAGCAGTTCTTC.

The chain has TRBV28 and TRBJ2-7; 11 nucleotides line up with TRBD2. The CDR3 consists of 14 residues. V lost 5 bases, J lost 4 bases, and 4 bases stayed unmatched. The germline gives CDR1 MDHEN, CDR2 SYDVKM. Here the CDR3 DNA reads TGTGCCAGCAGTCGACTAGCGGGGAAGTACGAGCAGTACGTC. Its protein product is CASSRLAGKYEQYV.

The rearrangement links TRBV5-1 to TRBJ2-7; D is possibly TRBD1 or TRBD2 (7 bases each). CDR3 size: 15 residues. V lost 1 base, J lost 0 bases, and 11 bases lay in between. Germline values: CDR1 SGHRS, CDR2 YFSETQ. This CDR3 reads CASSLSGTVSYEQYV. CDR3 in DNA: TGCGCCAGCAGCTTGAGCGGGACAGTCTCCTACGAGCAGTACGTC.

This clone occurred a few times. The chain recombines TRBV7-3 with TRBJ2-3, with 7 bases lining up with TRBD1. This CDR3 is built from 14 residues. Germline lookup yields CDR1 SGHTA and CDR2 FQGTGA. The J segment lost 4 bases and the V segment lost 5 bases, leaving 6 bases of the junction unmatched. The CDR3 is CASSHRQGSDTQYF. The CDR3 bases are TGTGCCAGCAGCCACCGACAGGGCTCAGATACGCAGTATTTT. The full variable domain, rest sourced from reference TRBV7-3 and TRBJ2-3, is GAGVSQTPSNKVTEKGKYVELRCDPISGHTALYWYRQSLGQGPEFLIYFQGTGAADDSGLPNDRFFAVRPEGSVSTLKIQRTERGDSAVYLCASSHRQGSDTQYFGPGTRLTVL.

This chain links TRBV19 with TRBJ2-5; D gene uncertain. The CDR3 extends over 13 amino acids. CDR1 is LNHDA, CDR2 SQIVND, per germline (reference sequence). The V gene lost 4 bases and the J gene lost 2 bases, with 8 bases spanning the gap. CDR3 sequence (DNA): TGTGCCAGTAGTACTATACCACAAGAGACCCAGTACTTC. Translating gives CASSTIPQETQYF.

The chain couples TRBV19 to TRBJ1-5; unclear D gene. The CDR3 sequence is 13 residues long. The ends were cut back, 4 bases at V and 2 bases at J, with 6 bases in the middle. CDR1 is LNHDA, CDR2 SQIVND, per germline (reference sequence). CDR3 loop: CASSTRGNQPQHF. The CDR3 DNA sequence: TGTGCCAGTAGTACCCGGGGCAATCAGCCCCAGCATTTT. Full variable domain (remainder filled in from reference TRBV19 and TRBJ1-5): DGGITQSPKYLFRKEGQNVTLSCEQNLNHDAMYWYRQDPGQGLRLIYYSQIVNDFQKGDIAEGYSVSREKKESFPLTVTSAQKNPTAFYLCASSTRGNQPQHFGDGTRLSIL.

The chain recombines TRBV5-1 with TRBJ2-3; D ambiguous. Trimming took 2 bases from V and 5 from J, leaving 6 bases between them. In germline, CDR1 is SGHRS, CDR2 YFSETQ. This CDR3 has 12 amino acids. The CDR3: CASSLGGDTQYF. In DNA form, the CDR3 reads TGCGCCAGCAGCTTAGGCGGAGATACGCAGTATTTT.

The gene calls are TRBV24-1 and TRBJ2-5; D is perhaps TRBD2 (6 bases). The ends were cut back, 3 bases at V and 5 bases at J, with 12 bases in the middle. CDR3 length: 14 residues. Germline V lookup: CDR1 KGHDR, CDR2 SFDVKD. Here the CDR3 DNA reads TGTGCCACCAGTGATCGGGGGTCCCGGGAGACCCAGTACTTC. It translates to CATSDRGSRETQYF.

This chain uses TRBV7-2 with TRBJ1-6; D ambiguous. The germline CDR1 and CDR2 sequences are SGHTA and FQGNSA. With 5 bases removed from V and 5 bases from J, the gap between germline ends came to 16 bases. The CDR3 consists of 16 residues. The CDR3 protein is CASSQRAGINNSPLHF. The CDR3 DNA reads TGTGCCAGCAGCCAAAGGGCTGGGATTAATAATTCACCCCTCCACTTT.

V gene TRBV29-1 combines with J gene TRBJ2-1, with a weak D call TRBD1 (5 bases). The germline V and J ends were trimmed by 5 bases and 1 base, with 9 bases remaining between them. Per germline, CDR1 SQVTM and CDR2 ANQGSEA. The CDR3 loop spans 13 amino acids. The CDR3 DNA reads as TGCAGCGTTTCACAGGATTCCTACAATGAGCAGTTCTTC. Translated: CSVSQDSYNEQFF.

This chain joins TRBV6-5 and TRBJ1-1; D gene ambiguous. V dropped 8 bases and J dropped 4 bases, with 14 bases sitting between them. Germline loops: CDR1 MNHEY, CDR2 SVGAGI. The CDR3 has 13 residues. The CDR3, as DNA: TGTGCCAGCTCGGATCTTAGTAGCACTGAAGCTTTCTTT. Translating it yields CASSDLSSTEAFF.

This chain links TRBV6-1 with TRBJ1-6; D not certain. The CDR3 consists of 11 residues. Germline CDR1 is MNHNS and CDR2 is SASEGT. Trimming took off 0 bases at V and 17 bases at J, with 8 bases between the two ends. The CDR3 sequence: CASSEAGFFHF. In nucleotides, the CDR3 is TGTGCCAGCAGTGAAGCAGGATTTTTCCACTTT.

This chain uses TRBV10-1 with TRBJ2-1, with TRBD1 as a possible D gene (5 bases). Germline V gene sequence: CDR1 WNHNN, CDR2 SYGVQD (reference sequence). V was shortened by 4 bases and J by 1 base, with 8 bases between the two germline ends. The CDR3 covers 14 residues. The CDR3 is CASSVGASYNEQFF. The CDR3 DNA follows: TGCGCCAGCAGTGTAGGGGCTTCCTACAATGAGCAGTTCTTC.

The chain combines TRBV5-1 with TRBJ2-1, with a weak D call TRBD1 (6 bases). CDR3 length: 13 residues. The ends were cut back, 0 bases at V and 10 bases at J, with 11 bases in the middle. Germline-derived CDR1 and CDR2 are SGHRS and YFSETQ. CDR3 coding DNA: TGCGCCAGCAGCTTGGAGACGGGACAAGAGCAGTTCTTC. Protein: CASSLETGQEQFF.

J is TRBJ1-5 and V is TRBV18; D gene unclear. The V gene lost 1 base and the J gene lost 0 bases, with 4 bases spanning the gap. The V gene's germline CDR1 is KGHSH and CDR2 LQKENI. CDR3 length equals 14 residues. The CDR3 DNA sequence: TGTGCCAGCTCACCACAGGGTAGCAATCAGCCCCAGCATTTT. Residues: CASSPQGSNQPQHF.

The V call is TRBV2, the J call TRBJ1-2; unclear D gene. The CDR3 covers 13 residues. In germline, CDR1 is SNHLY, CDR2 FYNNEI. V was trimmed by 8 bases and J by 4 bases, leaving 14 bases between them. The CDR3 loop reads CASHMTSGYGYTF. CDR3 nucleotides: TGTGCCAGCCATATGACGAGCGGCTATGGCTACACCTTC. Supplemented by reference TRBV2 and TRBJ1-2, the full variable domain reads EPEVTQTPSHQVTQMGQEVILRCVPISNHLYFYWYRQILGQKVEFLVSFYNNEISEKSEIFDDQFSVERPDGSNFTLKIRSTKLEDSAMYFCASHMTSGYGYTFGSGTRLTVV.

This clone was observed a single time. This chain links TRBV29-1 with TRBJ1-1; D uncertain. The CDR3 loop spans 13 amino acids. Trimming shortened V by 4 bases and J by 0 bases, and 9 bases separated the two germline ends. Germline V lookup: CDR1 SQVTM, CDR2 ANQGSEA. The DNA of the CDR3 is TGCAGCGTTGGTGGGTTCATGAACACTGAAGCTTTCTTT. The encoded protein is CSVGGFMNTEAFF.

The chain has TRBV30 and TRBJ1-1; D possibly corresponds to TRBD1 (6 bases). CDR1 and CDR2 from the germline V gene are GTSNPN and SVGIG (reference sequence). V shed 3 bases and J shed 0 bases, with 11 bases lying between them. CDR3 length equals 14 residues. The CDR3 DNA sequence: TGTGCCTGGAGGGTAGGGACATTGAACACTGAAGCTTTCTTT. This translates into CAWRVGTLNTEAFF.

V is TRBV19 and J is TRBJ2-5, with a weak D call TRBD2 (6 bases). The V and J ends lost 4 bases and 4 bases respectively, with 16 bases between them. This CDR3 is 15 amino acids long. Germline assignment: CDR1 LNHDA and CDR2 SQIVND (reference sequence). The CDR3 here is CASSSRAGLGETQYF. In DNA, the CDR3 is TGTGCCAGTAGTAGTAGGGCGGGGTTGGGAGAGACCCAGTACTTC. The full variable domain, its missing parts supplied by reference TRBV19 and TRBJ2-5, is DGGITQSPKYLFRKEGQNVTLSCEQNLNHDAMYWYRQDPGQGLRLIYYSQIVNDFQKGDIAEGYSVSREKKESFPLTVTSAQKNPTAFYLCASSSRAGLGETQYFGPGTRLLVL.